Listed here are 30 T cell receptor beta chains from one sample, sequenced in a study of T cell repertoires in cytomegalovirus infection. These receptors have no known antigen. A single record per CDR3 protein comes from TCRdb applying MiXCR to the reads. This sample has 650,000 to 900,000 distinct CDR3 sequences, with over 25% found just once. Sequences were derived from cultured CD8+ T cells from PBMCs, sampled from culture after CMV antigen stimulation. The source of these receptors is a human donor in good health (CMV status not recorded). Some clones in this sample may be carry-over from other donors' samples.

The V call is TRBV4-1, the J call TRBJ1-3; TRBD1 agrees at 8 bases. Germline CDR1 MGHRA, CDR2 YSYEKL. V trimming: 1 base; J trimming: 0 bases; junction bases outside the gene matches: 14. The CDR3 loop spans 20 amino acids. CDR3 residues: CASSQVDQGAKRYSGNTIYF. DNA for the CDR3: TGCGCCAGCAGCCAAGTTGACCAGGGGGCGAAACGATACTCTGGAAACACCATATATTTT.

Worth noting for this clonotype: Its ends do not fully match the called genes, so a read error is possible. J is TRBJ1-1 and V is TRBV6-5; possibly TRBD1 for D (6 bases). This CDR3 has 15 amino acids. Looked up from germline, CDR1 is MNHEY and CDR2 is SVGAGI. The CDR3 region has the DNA TGTGTCAGCAGTTACAATCGGGGGGCGAGGGAAGAAGCTTTCTTT. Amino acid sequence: CVSSYNRGAREEAFF.

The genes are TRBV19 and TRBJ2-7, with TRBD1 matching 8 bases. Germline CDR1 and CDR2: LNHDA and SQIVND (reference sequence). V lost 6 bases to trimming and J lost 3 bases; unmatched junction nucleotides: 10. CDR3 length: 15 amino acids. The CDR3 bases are TGTGCCAGTAGCCCCGGGACAGGAGGGCACTACGAGCAGTACTTC. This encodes CASSPGTGGHYEQYF.

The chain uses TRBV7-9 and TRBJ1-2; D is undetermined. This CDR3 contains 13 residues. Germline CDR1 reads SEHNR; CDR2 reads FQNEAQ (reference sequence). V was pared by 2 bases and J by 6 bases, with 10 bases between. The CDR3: CASSLPGNNGYTF. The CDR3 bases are TGTGCCAGCAGCTTACCGGGAAATAATGGCTACACCTTC.

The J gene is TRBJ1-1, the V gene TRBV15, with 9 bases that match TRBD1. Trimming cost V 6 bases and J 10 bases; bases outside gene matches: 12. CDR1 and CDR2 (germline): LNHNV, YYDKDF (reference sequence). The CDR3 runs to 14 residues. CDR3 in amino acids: CATRDRTGAPRAFF. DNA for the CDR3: TGTGCCACCAGAGATCGGACAGGGGCCCCAAGAGCTTTCTTT.

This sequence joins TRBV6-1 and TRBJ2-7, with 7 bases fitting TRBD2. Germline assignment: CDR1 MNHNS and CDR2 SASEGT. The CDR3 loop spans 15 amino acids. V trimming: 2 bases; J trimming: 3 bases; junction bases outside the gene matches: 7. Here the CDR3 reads CASSERAGVDYEQYF. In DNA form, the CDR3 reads TGTGCCAGCAGTGAAAGGGCGGGGGTGGACTACGAGCAGTACTTC.

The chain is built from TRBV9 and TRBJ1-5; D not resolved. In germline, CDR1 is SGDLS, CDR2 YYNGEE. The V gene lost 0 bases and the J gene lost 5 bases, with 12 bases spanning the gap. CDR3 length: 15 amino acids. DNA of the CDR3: TGTGCCAGCAGCGTAGGTTTTGGGTGGGATCAGCCCCAGCATTTT. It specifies CASSVGFGWDQPQHF.

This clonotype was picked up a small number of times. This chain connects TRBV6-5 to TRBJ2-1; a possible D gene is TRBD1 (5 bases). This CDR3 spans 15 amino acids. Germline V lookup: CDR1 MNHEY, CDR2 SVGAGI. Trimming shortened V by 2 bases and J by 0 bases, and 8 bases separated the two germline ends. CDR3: CASSYDSNSYNEQFF. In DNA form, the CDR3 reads TGTGCCAGCAGTTACGACAGCAACTCCTACAATGAGCAGTTCTTC.

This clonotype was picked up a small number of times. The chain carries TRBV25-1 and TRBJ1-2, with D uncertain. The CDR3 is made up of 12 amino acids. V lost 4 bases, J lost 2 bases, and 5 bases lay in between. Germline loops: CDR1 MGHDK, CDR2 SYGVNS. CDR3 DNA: TGTGCCAGCAGTGCCGACAACTATGGCTACACCTTC. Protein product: CASSADNYGYTF.

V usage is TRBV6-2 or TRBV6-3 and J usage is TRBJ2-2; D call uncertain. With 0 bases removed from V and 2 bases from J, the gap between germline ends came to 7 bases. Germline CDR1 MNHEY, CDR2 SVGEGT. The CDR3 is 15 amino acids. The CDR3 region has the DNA TGTGCCAGCAGTTACTCCTTACCCAACACCGGGGAGCTGTTTTTT. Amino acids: CASSYSLPNTGELFF.

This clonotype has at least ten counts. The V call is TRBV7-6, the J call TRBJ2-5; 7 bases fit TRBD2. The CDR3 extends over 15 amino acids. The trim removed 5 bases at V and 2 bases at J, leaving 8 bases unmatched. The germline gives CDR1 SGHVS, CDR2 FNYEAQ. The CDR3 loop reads CASSLRASGQETQYF. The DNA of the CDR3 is TGTGCCAGCAGCCTACGGGCTAGCGGACAAGAGACCCAGTACTTC.

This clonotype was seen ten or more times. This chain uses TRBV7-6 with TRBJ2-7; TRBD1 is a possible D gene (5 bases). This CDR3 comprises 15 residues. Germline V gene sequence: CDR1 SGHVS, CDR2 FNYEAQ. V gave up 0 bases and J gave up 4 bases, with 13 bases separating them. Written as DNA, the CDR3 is TGTGCCAGCAGCTTAGCTTTAGGGGCCTCGTACGAGCAGTACTTC. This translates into CASSLALGASYEQYF.

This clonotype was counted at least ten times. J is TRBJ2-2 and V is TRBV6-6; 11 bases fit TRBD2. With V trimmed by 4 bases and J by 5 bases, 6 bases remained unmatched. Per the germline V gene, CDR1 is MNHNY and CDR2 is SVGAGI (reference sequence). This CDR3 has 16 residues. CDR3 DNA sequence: TGTGCCAGCAGTTCCCTAGCGGGGGGAAGGACCGGGGAGCTGTTTTTT. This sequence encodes CASSSLAGGRTGELFF.

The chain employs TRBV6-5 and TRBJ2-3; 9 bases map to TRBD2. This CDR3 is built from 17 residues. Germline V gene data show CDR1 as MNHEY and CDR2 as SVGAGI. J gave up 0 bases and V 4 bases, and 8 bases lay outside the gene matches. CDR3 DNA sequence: TGTGCCAGCAGTTCCGTTAGCGGGGGCCATAGCACAGATACGCAGTATTTT. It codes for CASSSVSGGHSTDTQYF.

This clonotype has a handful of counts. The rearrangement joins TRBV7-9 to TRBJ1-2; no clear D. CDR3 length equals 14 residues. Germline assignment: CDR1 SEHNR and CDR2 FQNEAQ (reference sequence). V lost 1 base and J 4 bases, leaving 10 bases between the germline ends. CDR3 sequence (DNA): TGTGCCAGCAGCTTAGGATTGGAAATCTATGGCTACACCTTC. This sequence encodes CASSLGLEIYGYTF.

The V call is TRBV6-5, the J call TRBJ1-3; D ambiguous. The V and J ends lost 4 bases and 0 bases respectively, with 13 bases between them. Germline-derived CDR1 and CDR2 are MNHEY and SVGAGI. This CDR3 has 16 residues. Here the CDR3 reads CASSLTAYHSGNTIYF. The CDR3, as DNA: TGTGCCAGCAGTTTAACTGCGTATCACTCTGGAAACACCATATATTTT.

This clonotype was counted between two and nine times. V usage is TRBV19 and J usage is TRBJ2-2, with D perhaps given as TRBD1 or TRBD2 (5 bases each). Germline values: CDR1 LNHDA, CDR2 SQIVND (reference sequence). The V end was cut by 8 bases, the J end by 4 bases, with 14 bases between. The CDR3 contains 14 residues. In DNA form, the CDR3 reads TGTGCCAGTGAGGGGCAGGGCGGCACCGGGGAGCTGTTTTTT. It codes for CASEGQGGTGELFF.

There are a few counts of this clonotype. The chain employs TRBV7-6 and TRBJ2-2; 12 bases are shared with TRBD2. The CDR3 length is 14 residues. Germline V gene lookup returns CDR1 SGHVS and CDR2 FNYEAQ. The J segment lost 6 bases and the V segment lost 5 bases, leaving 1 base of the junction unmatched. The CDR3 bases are TGTGCCAGCAGCGGACTAGCGGGGCCCGGGGAGCTGTTTTTT. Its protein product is CASSGLAGPGELFF.

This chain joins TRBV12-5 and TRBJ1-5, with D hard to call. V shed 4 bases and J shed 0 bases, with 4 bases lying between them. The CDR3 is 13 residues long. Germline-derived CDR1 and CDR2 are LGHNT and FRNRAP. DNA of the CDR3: TGTGCTAGTGGTTATGATAGCAATCAGCCCCAGCATTTT. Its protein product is CASGYDSNQPQHF.

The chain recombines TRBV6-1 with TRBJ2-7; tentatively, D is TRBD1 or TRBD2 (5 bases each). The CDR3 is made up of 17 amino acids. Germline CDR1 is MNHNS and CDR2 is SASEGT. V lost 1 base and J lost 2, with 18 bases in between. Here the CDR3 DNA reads TGTGCCAGCAGTGAAGGCCTCCGTGGGACGAACACCTACGAGCAGTACTTC. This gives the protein CASSEGLRGTNTYEQYF.

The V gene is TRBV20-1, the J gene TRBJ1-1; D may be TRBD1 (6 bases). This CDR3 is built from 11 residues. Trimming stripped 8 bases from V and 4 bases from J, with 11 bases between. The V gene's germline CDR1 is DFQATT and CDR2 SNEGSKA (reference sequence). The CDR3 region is CSLAGVTEAFF. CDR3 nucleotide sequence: TGCAGTCTCGCAGGGGTCACTGAAGCTTTCTTT.

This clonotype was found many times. DNA of the CDR3: TGTGCCAGCAGTTACCCGAGGAACACCGGGGAGCTGTTTTTT. Protein product: CASSYPRNTGELFF. The rearrangement joins TRBV6-2 or TRBV6-3 to TRBJ2-2, with D unclear. This CDR3 is built from 14 residues. Trimming removed 2 bases from V and 1 base from J, with 5 bases in between. From germline, CDR1 is MNHEY and CDR2 SVGEGT.

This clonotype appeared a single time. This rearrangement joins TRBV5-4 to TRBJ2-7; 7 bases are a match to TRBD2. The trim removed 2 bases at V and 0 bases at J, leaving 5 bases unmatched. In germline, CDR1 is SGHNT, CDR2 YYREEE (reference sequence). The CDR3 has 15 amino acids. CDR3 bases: TGTGCCAGCAGCTTCGGTCGGGGGGACTCCTACGAGCAGTACTTC. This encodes CASSFGRGDSYEQYF.

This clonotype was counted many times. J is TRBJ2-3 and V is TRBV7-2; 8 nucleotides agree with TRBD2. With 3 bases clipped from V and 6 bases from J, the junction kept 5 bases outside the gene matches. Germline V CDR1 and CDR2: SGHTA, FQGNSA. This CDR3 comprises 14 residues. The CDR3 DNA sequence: TGTGCCAGCAGCTTTAGCGGGGTCCATGATACGCAGTATTTT. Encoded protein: CASSFSGVHDTQYF.

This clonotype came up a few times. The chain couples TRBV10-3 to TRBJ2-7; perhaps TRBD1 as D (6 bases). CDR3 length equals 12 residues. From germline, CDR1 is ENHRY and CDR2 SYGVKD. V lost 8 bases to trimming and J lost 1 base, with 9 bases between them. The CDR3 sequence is CAIRTESYEQYV. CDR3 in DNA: TGTGCCATCCGGACAGAGTCCTACGAGCAGTACGTC.

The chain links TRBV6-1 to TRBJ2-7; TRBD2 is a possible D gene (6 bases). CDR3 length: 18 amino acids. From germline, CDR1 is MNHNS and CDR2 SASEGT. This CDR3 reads CTSSEWSGGRPTSYEQYV. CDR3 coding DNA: TGTACCAGCAGTGAATGGTCTGGAGGGAGGCCCACGTCCTACGAGCAGTACGTC.

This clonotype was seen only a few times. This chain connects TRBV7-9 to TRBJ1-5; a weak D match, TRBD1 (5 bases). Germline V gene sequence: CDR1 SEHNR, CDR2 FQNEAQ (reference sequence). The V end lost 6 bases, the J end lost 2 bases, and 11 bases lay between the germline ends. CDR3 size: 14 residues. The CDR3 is CASSLRGRNQPQHF. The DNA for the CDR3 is TGTGCCAGCAGTCTAAGGGGACGCAATCAGCCCCAGCATTTT.

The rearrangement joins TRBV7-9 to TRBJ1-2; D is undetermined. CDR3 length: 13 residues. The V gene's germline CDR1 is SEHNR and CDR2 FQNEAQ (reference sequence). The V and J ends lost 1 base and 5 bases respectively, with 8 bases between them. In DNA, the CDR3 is TGTGCCAGCAGCTTAGGAAATTGGTATGGCTACACCTTC. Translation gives CASSLGNWYGYTF.

CDR3 in DNA: TGCGCCAGCAGCGAGCCGGGACGCACTGAAGCTTTCTTT. This encodes CASSEPGRTEAFF. The chain has TRBV4-1 and TRBJ1-1; tentatively, D is TRBD1 (5 bases). Per the germline V gene, CDR1 is MGHRA and CDR2 is YSYEKL. Trimming took off 5 bases at V and 4 bases at J, with 11 bases between the two ends. This CDR3 contains 13 residues.

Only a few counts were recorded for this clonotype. The CDR3 loop reads CASWRAREAFF. The CDR3 DNA is TGTGCCAGCTGGAGAGCACGTGAAGCTTTCTTT. This chain connects TRBV27 to TRBJ1-1; D unresolved. The ends were cut back, 8 bases at V and 7 bases at J, with 11 bases in the middle. There are 11 residues in the CDR3. The germline V gene has CDR1 MNHEY and CDR2 SMNVEV (reference sequence).